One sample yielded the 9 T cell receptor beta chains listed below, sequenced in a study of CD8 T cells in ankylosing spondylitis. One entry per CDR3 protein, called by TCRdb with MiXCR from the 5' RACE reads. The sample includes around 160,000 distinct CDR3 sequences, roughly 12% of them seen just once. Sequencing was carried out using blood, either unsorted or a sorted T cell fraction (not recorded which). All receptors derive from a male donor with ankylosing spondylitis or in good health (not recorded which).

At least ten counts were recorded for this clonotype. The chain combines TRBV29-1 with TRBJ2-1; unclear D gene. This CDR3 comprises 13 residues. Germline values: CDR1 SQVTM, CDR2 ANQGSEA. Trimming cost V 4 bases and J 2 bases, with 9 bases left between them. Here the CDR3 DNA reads TGCAGCGTTGGGCGTGACCCCTACAATGAGCAGTTCTTC. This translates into CSVGRDPYNEQFF.

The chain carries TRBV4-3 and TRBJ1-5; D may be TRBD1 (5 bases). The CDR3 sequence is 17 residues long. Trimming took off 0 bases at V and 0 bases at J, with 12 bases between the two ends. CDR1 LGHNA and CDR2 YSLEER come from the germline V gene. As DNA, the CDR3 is TGCGCCAGCAGCCAAGAAACGACAGTGAATAGCAATCAGCCCCAGCATTTT. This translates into CASSQETTVNSNQPQHF.

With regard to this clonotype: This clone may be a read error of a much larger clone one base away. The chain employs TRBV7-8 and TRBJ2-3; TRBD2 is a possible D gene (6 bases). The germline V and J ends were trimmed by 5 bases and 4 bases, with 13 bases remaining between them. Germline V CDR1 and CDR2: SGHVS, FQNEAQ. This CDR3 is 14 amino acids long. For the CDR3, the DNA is TGTGCCAGCAGCCGGGACTTGCGCGCAGATACGCAGTATTTT. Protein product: CASSRDLRADTQYF.

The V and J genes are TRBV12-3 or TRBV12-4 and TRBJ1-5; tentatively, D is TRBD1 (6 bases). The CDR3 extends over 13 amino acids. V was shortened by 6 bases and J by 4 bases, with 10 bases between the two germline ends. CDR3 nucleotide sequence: TGTGCCAGCAGCCCCGACAGGAATCAGCCCCAGCATTTT. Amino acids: CASSPDRNQPQHF.

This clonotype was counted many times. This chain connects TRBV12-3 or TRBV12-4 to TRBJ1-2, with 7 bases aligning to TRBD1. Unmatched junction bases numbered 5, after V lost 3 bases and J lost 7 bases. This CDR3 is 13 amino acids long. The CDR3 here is CASSLQGVGGYTF. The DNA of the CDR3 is TGTGCCAGCAGTTTGCAGGGGGTCGGTGGCTACACCTTC.

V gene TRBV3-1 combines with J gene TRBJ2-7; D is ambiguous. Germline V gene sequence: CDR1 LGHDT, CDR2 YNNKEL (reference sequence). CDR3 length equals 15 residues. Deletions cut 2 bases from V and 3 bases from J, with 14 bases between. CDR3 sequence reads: CASSQSYGGGYEQYF. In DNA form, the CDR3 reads TGTGCCAGCAGCCAATCTTACGGCGGCGGCTACGAGCAGTACTTC.

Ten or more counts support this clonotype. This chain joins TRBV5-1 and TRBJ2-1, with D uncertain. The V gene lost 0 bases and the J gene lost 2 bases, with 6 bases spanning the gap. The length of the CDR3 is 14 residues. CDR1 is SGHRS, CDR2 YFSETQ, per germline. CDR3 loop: CASSLVPPYNEQFF. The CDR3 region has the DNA TGCGCCAGCAGCTTGGTGCCTCCCTACAATGAGCAGTTCTTC.

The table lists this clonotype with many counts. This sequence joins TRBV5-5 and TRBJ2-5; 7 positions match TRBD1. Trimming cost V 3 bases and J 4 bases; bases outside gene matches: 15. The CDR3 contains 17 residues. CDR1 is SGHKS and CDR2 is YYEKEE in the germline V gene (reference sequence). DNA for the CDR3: TGTGCCAGCAGCTCCCTCGTCCCGAAGAGGGGGCGAGAGACCCAGTACTTC. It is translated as CASSSLVPKRGRETQYF. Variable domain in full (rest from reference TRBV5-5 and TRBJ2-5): DAGVTQSPTHLIKTRGQQVTLRCSPISGHKSVSWYQQVLGQGPQFIFQYYEKEERGRGNFPDRFSARQFPNYSSELNVNALLLGDSALYLCASSSLVPKRGRETQYFGPGTRLLVL.

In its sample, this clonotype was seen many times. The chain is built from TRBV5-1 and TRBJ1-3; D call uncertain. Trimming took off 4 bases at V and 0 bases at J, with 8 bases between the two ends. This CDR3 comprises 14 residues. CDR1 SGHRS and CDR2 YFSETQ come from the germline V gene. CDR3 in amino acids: CASSPRISGNTIYF. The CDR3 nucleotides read TGCGCCAGCAGCCCCAGGATCTCTGGAAACACCATATATTTT.